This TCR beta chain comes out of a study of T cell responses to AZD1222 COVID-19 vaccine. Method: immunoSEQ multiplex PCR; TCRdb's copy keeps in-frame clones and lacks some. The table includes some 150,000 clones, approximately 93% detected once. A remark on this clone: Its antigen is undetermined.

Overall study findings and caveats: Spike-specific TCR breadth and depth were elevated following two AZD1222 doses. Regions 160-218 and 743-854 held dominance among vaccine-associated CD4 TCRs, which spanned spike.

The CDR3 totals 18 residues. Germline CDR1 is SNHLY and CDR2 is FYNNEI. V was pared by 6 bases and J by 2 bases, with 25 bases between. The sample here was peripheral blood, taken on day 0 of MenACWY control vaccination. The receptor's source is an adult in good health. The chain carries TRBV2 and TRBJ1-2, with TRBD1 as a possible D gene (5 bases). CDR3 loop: CASRITTASQTPNYGYTF. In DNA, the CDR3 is TGTGCCAGCAGAATTACGACAGCGTCACAAACTCCGAACTATGGCTACACCTTC.